Shown below are 31 T cell receptor beta chains from a single sample sequenced in a study of OX40 agonist ivuxolimab in advanced cancers. Only in-frame clones appear in the TCRdb table, and some are missing; sequencing was by immunoSEQ multiplex PCR. The data hold roughly 73,000 clones, with 88% observed a single time. Sequenced material: CD4+ or CD8+ T cells sorted from blood, taken in a trial of the OX40 agonist ivuxolimab. All receptors derive from an adult with an advanced solid tumor such as melanoma, head and neck, liver or kidney cancer.

CDR3 bases: TGTGCCAGCAGTTACTCGAGGATAAACTATGGCTACACCTTC. Translated: CASSYSRINYGYTF. The chain combines TRBV6-6 with TRBJ1-2; the D is unclear. Trimming removed 0 bases at V and 2 bases at J, with 7 bases between. CDR1 and CDR2 from the germline V gene are MNHNY and SVGAGI (reference sequence). The CDR3 runs 14 residues.

V and J are TRBV14 and TRBJ2-1, with 12 nucleotides matching TRBD1. V lost 2 bases and J lost 0; bases outside the gene matches: 8. This CDR3 region has 19 residues. The germline V gene has CDR1 SGHDN and CDR2 FVKESK. The CDR3 DNA reads as TGTGCCAGCAGCCAAAGCAGGGACAGGGGGCTGAGCTCCTACAATGAGCAGTTCTTC. This translates into CASSQSRDRGLSSYNEQFF.

The rearrangement links TRBV27 to TRBJ2-2, with 12 bases matching TRBD2. Trimming at V came to 7 bases and at J to 0 bases, leaving 9 bases not matched to a gene. In germline, CDR1 is MNHEY, CDR2 SMNVEV (reference sequence). The CDR3 loop spans 18 amino acids. The CDR3 region has the DNA TGTGCCAGCATCAAGAAGACTAGCGGGGGACCGAACACCGGGGAGCTGTTTTTT. It is translated as CASIKKTSGGPNTGELFF.

The chain employs TRBV7-2 and TRBJ2-2; 15 bases map to TRBD2. V lost 4 bases to trimming and J lost 0 bases; unmatched junction nucleotides: 3. Per germline, CDR1 SGHTA and CDR2 FQGNSA. The length of the CDR3 is 18 residues. CDR3 loop: CASSSGLAGGSNTGELFF. The CDR3 bases are TGTGCCAGCAGCTCGGGACTAGCGGGGGGTTCGAACACCGGGGAGCTGTTTTTT.

This clone came up once. The V gene is TRBV6-1, the J gene TRBJ1-2, with 7 bases matching TRBD1. J was trimmed by 2 bases and V by 7 bases; bases with no gene match: 7. The CDR3 spans 14 residues. In germline, CDR1 is MNHNS, CDR2 SASEGT. As DNA, the CDR3 is TGTGCCAGCACCTCCCGGACAGGAAACTATGGCTACACCTTC. Residues: CASTSRTGNYGYTF.

The V call is TRBV29-1, the J call TRBJ1-4, with 8 bases matching TRBD1. With V trimmed by 7 bases and J by 7 bases, 8 bases remained unmatched. The germline V gene encodes CDR1 SQVTM and CDR2 ANQGSEA. The length of the CDR3 is 13 residues. The CDR3 is CSAQGALGEKLFF. The DNA of the CDR3 is TGCAGCGCCCAGGGGGCGCTGGGTGAAAAACTGTTTTTT.

This chain joins TRBV7-8 and TRBJ2-5; D not certain. In germline, CDR1 is SGHVS, CDR2 FQNEAQ. V was shortened by 5 bases and J by 4 bases, with 11 bases between the two germline ends. CDR3 length: 13 residues. This CDR3 reads CASSLELRETQYF. The CDR3 DNA sequence: TGTGCCAGCAGCCTTGAGCTACGAGAGACCCAGTACTTC.

The chain carries TRBV19 and TRBJ2-7; D perhaps matches TRBD2 (7 bases). V was shortened by 7 bases and J by 2 bases, with 15 bases between the two germline ends. The CDR3 length is 14 residues. Germline V gene data show CDR1 as LNHDA and CDR2 as SQIVND (reference sequence). This CDR3 reads CASTEKRDTYEQYF. In DNA, the CDR3 is TGTGCCAGTACGGAGAAGCGGGACACCTACGAGCAGTACTTC. The variable domain in full, completed from reference TRBV19 and TRBJ2-7, reads DGGITQSPKYLFRKEGQNVTLSCEQNLNHDAMYWYRQDPGQGLRLIYYSQIVNDFQKGDIAEGYSVSREKKESFPLTVTSAQKNPTAFYLCASTEKRDTYEQYFGPGTRLTVT.

The V and J genes are TRBV19 and TRBJ2-5, with unresolved D. The V and J ends lost 3 bases and 4 bases respectively, with 12 bases between them. CDR1 is LNHDA and CDR2 is SQIVND in the germline V gene (reference sequence). The CDR3 loop spans 14 amino acids. The CDR3 DNA follows: TGTGCCAGTAGTATCGAGTTAGTAGGAGAGACCCAGTACTTC. Translating it yields CASSIELVGETQYF.

This chain uses TRBV5-4 with TRBJ1-2; D is unresolved. The CDR3 is made up of 12 amino acids. Germline V lookup: CDR1 SGHNT, CDR2 YYREEE (reference sequence). V lost 0 bases and J 4 bases, leaving 4 bases between the germline ends. As DNA, the CDR3 is TGTGCCAGCAGCTTGGACGGCTATGGCTACACCTTC. It specifies CASSLDGYGYTF.

This clone occurred a few times. The genes are TRBV2 and TRBJ1-1; D remains unclear. V was pared by 2 bases and J by 3 bases, with 10 bases between. In germline, CDR1 is SNHLY, CDR2 FYNNEI. The CDR3 has 14 amino acids. The chain's CDR3 is CASSESPVDTEAFF. The DNA of the CDR3 is TGTGCCAGCAGTGAAAGTCCTGTAGACACTGAAGCTTTCTTT. The full variable domain, rest sourced from reference TRBV2 and TRBJ1-1, is EPEVTQTPSHQVTQMGQEVILRCVPISNHLYFYWYRQILGQKVEFLVSFYNNEISEKSEIFDDQFSVERPDGSNFTLKIRSTKLEDSAMYFCASSESPVDTEAFFGQGTRLTVV.

The rearrangement joins TRBV5-1 to TRBJ1-4, with TRBD1 matching 8 bases. The CDR3 is 15 amino acids. The germline CDR1 and CDR2 sequences are SGHRS and YFSETQ. J gave up 5 bases and V 2 bases, and 5 bases lay outside the gene matches. The DNA of the CDR3 is TGCGCCAGCAGCTTAGACAGGGGCGTAAATGAAAAACTGTTTTTT. Translation gives CASSLDRGVNEKLFF.

The chain recombines TRBV5-1 with TRBJ1-1; D might be TRBD1 (5 bases). Trimming cost V 0 bases and J 3 bases, with 9 bases left between them. This CDR3 has 14 residues. Germline loops: CDR1 SGHRS, CDR2 YFSETQ. The CDR3 DNA is TGCGCCAGCAGCTTGGCAGGGTTAGACACTGAAGCTTTCTTT. Translation gives CASSLAGLDTEAFF.

The chain has TRBV28 and TRBJ2-7; TRBD1 or TRBD2 may be the D gene (5 bases each). This CDR3 is 14 amino acids long. The germline V gene has CDR1 MDHEN and CDR2 SYDVKM. The V gene lost 7 bases and the J gene lost 1 base, with 14 bases spanning the gap. The CDR3 DNA follows: TGTGCCAGCACCATTACAGGCGGGTCCTACGAGCAGTACTTC. Its protein is CASTITGGSYEQYF.

The chain couples TRBV28 to TRBJ2-3; TRBD2 matches at 10 bases. The CDR3 is 14 residues long. Germline CDR1 reads MDHEN; CDR2 reads SYDVKM. V lost 6 bases and J lost 4; bases outside the gene matches: 4. CDR3 bases: TGTGCCAGCAGCCCTAGCGGGGGCCCAGATACGCAGTATTTT. It is translated as CASSPSGGPDTQYF.

The gene calls are TRBV30 and TRBJ2-7; 9 bases map to TRBD1. V gave up 3 bases and J gave up 6 bases; unmatched junction bases: 12. Germline assignment: CDR1 GTSNPN and CDR2 SVGIG (reference sequence). The CDR3 has 15 residues. CDR3 residues: CAWRAPRTGVREQYF. In DNA, the CDR3 is TGTGCCTGGAGAGCTCCGCGGACAGGGGTTCGCGAGCAGTACTTC.

This clone was picked up a small number of times. The CDR3 sequence is CASSGQGGEQYF. Written as DNA, the CDR3 is TGTGCCAGCAGCGGACAGGGAGGAGAGCAGTACTTC. This chain uses TRBV7-9 with TRBJ2-7; 8 bases agree with TRBD1. The CDR3 loop spans 12 amino acids. V trimming: 5 bases; J trimming: 7 bases; junction bases outside the gene matches: 4. The germline CDR1 and CDR2 sequences are SEHNR and FQNEAQ (reference sequence).

This sequence joins TRBV5-1 and TRBJ2-3; D gene unclear. Germline CDR1 and CDR2: SGHRS and YFSETQ. The CDR3 spans 15 residues. The V end lost 0 bases, the J end lost 1 base, and 9 bases lay between the germline ends. The DNA of the CDR3 is TGCGCCAGCAGCTTGGCCCCGGCCCGCACAGATACGCAGTATTTT. This gives the protein CASSLAPARTDTQYF.

The CDR3 reads CASSWPKTGTDTQYF. The CDR3 region has the DNA TGTGCCAGCAGCTGGCCCAAGACCGGCACAGATACGCAGTATTTT. V is TRBV7-2 and J is TRBJ2-3; no clear D. CDR3 length equals 15 residues. V was clipped by 4 bases and J by 1 base, with 12 bases between them. The germline CDR1 and CDR2 sequences are SGHTA and FQGNSA.

In DNA form, the CDR3 reads TGTGCCAGCAGCTTAGCTTCCTCGGGACAGGGAGAAGTGTCAGGCGAAAAACTGTTTTTT. Amino acids: CASSLASSGQGEVSGEKLFF. This sequence joins TRBV7-6 and TRBJ1-4, with 9 nucleotides matching TRBD1. Germline V gene lookup returns CDR1 SGHVS and CDR2 FNYEAQ. The CDR3 extends over 20 amino acids. Unmatched junction bases numbered 19, after V lost 0 bases and J lost 8 bases.

The chain joins TRBV5-1 to TRBJ1-1, with D perhaps TRBD1 (5 bases). Trimming removed 0 bases from V and 1 base from J, with 13 bases in between. The germline CDR1 and CDR2 sequences are SGHRS and YFSETQ. CDR3 length: 16 residues. CDR3 DNA sequence: TGCGCCAGCAGCTTGGGTCGGCAGGGAAGGAACACTGAAGCTTTCTTT. Translated: CASSLGRQGRNTEAFF.

V gene TRBV10-3 combines with J gene TRBJ1-4, with TRBD1 identical over 10 bases. The junction had 7 bases not matched to a gene; V was cut back by 6 bases and J by 6 bases. This CDR3 has 15 residues. Looked up from germline, CDR1 is ENHRY and CDR2 is SYGVKD. CDR3 DNA sequence: TGTGCCATCAGCCCGGGGACAGGGGAGGATGAAAAACTGTTTTTT. Protein: CAISPGTGEDEKLFF.

The chain links TRBV7-3 to TRBJ2-3; maybe TRBD2 (6 bases). The germline V gene has CDR1 SGHTA and CDR2 FQGTGA. This CDR3 comprises 14 residues. The V end lost 5 bases, the J end lost 6 bases, and 15 bases lay between the germline ends. In DNA, the CDR3 is TGTGCCAGCAGCCGGGACTCCTCCCATGATACGCAGTATTTT. Its protein is CASSRDSSHDTQYF.

The V and J genes are TRBV25-1 and TRBJ2-7; the D gene could be TRBD1 or TRBD2 (5 bases each). V lost 7 bases and J 6 bases, leaving 13 bases between the germline ends. The germline V gene encodes CDR1 MGHDK and CDR2 SYGVNS. The CDR3 has 12 amino acids. The DNA for the CDR3 is TGTGCCAGCACCAAGGGACGGGGCGAGCAGTACTTC. Amino acids: CASTKGRGEQYF.

The V gene is TRBV9, the J gene TRBJ1-4; D is ambiguous. Germline V gene lookup returns CDR1 SGDLS and CDR2 YYNGEE. The ends were cut back, 0 bases at V and 5 bases at J, with 5 bases in the middle. The CDR3 contains 13 residues. For the CDR3, the DNA is TGTGCCAGCAGCGTAGGAGAGAATGAAAAACTGTTTTTT. It codes for CASSVGENEKLFF.

This chain uses TRBV19 with TRBJ2-3; D is undetermined. The CDR3 covers 15 residues. Germline loops: CDR1 LNHDA, CDR2 SQIVND (reference sequence). Trimming took off 3 bases at V and 0 bases at J, with 10 bases between the two ends. In DNA, the CDR3 is TGTGCCAGTAGTATCGGCAGTGCTAGCACAGATACGCAGTATTTT. Translated: CASSIGSASTDTQYF.

This clone was counted only a few times. The chain uses TRBV4-1 and TRBJ1-5; D possibly corresponds to TRBD1 (5 bases). The CDR3 runs 15 residues. From germline, CDR1 is MGHRA and CDR2 YSYEKL. Trimming shortened V by 4 bases and J by 3 bases, and 13 bases separated the two germline ends. Here the CDR3 DNA reads TGCGCCAGCAGCCCTCAGGGTACGGTCAATCAGCCCCAGCATTTT. Translating it yields CASSPQGTVNQPQHF.

In DNA, the CDR3 is TGTGCCAGCAGTTTAGCGGGGAACTACGAGCAGTACTTC. This encodes CASSLAGNYEQYF. The V call is TRBV27, the J call TRBJ2-7; TRBD2 might be the D (6 bases). This CDR3 is built from 13 residues. Germline V gene data show CDR1 as MNHEY and CDR2 as SMNVEV (reference sequence). The V gene lost 2 bases and the J gene lost 3 bases, with 8 bases spanning the gap.

V and J are TRBV7-2 and TRBJ2-1, with D perhaps matching TRBD2 (7 bases). V lost 7 bases and J lost 9, with 22 bases in between. Looked up from germline, CDR1 is SGHTA and CDR2 is FQGNSA. There are 15 residues in the CDR3. The chain's CDR3 is CASTPAGGGASEQFF. The CDR3 coding sequence is TGTGCCAGCACCCCCGCGGGTGGGGGGGCCTCTGAGCAGTTCTTC. The full variable domain, completed using reference TRBV7-2 and TRBJ2-1, is GAGVSQSPSNKVTEKGKDVELRCDPISGHTALYWYRQSLGQGLEFLIYFQGNSAPDKSGLPSDRFSAERTGGSVSTLTIQRTQQEDSAVYLCASTPAGGGASEQFFGPGTRLTVL.

The J gene is TRBJ2-7, the V gene TRBV19, with 10 positions matching TRBD1. This CDR3 is built from 16 residues. J gave up 0 bases and V 5 bases, and 7 bases lay outside the gene matches. The germline CDR1 and CDR2 sequences are LNHDA and SQIVND (reference sequence). The CDR3 is CASSPLGDRGSYEQYF. As DNA, the CDR3 is TGTGCCAGTAGTCCCCTTGGGGACAGGGGCTCCTACGAGCAGTACTTC.

DNA for the CDR3: TGCGCCAGCAGCTTGTTAGGACTGGTCTACAATGAGCAGTTCTTC. It specifies CASSLLGLVYNEQFF. This rearrangement joins TRBV5-1 to TRBJ2-1; tentative D call: TRBD2 (5 bases). CDR3 length: 15 amino acids. From germline, CDR1 is SGHRS and CDR2 YFSETQ. V shed 1 base and J shed 3 bases, with 11 bases lying between them.